These 16 T cell receptor beta chains came from one sample sequenced in a study of beta chain features in type 1 diabetes. The isolated RNA, all of it, was reverse transcribed, so expressed TCRB transcripts were what got sequenced. Profiled with immunoSEQ multiplex PCR; TCRdb holds only in-frame clones, not every one. Here the sample spans approximately 470,000 clones, approximately 30% being singletons. Specimen: naive CD4+ T cells from blood. The origin of the receptors is a man aged 18-30 years in good health.

The chain uses TRBV29-1 and TRBJ1-1; D not certain. The germline V gene encodes CDR1 SQVTM and CDR2 ANQGSEA. The CDR3 contains 10 residues. V lost 2 bases to trimming and J lost 12 bases, with 10 bases between them. The CDR3 reads CSVEREITFF. The CDR3 nucleotides read TGCAGCGTTGAACGTGAGATAACTTTCTTT.

The chain couples TRBV27 to TRBJ2-1; D perhaps matches TRBD2 (5 bases). The germline gives CDR1 MNHEY, CDR2 SMNVEV (reference sequence). The CDR3 has 13 residues. With 2 bases removed from V and 10 bases from J, the gap between germline ends came to 12 bases. CDR3 sequence reads: CASSLESSGEQFF. CDR3 DNA sequence: TGTGCCAGCAGTTTAGAATCCTCGGGAGAGCAGTTCTTC.

This clone was counted only a few times. The chain carries TRBV14 and TRBJ2-7; D is possibly TRBD1 (5 bases). Between the trimmed V and J ends, which lost 3 bases and 6 bases, there was a span of 12 bases. Germline CDR1 is SGHDN and CDR2 is FVKESK. The CDR3 contains 13 residues. CDR3 in amino acids: CASSHGHLSEQYF. DNA for the CDR3: TGTGCCAGCAGCCATGGACACCTCAGCGAGCAGTACTTC. The variable domain in full, completed from reference TRBV14 and TRBJ2-7, reads EAGVTQFPSHSVIEKGQTVTLRCDPISGHDNLYWYRRVMGKEIKFLLHFVKESKQDESGMPNNRFLAERTGGTYSTLKVQPAELEDSGVYFCASSHGHLSEQYFGPGTRLTVT.

This clone was recorded a few times. The chain employs TRBV29-1 and TRBJ2-1, with D perhaps TRBD2 (5 bases). The CDR3 loop spans 14 amino acids. The germline V gene encodes CDR1 SQVTM and CDR2 ANQGSEA. The CDR3 is CTVVGDSPVGEQFF. The CDR3, as DNA: TGCACCGTAGTGGGAGACTCCCCGGTGGGTGAGCAGTTCTTC.

The chain joins TRBV7-9 to TRBJ2-7; D not certain. This CDR3 is built from 14 residues. The V and J ends lost 8 bases and 5 bases respectively, with 19 bases between them. Germline V gene lookup returns CDR1 SEHNR and CDR2 FQNEAQ (reference sequence). CDR3 in amino acids: CASFPSVAGDEQYF. CDR3 coding DNA: TGTGCCAGCTTTCCCTCGGTGGCAGGTGACGAGCAGTACTTC.

The J gene is TRBJ2-7, the V gene TRBV11-1; D uncertain. This CDR3 contains 15 residues. Trimming removed 5 bases at V and 4 bases at J, with 18 bases between. Germline loops: CDR1 SGHAT, CDR2 FQDESV (reference sequence). CDR3 sequence: CASSLSIAVGYEQYF. The CDR3, as DNA: TGTGCCAGCAGCCTTAGTATCGCGGTTGGGTACGAGCAGTACTTC.

The chain joins TRBV4-2 to TRBJ2-1; TRBD2 matches at 9 bases. With V trimmed by 0 bases and J by 4 bases, 7 bases remained unmatched. The germline V gene has CDR1 LGHNA and CDR2 YNFKEQ. The CDR3 sequence is 17 residues long. Here the CDR3 reads CASSQDPAGGAYNEQFF. The DNA for the CDR3 is TGTGCCAGCAGCCAAGATCCAGCGGGAGGCGCGTACAATGAGCAGTTCTTC.

CDR3: CASSSQGDTGELFF. The CDR3 DNA is TGTGCCAGCAGCTCCCAGGGGGACACCGGGGAGCTGTTTTTT. The chain recombines TRBV5-4 with TRBJ2-2, with 7 bases matching TRBD1. The germline V gene encodes CDR1 SGHNT and CDR2 YYREEE (reference sequence). After removal of 3 bases from V and 3 bases from J, the junction contained 2 bases not matched to a gene. The CDR3 is 14 residues long.

Only a few counts were recorded for this clone. The rearrangement uses TRBV5-4 and TRBJ2-7; 10 nucleotides agree with TRBD2. Per germline, CDR1 SGHNT and CDR2 YYREEE (reference sequence). The CDR3 has 14 amino acids. With V trimmed by 4 bases and J by 3 bases, 4 bases remained unmatched. CDR3 nucleotides: TGTGCCAGCAGCGAAGGACTAGCGGACTACGAGCAGTACTTC. Translating it yields CASSEGLADYEQYF.

The rearrangement links TRBV2 to TRBJ2-3, with a tentative D call TRBD2 (6 bases). Trimming took off 11 bases at V and 1 base at J, with 13 bases between the two ends. From germline, CDR1 is SNHLY and CDR2 FYNNEI. The CDR3 sequence is 13 residues long. As DNA, the CDR3 is TGTGCCGGCGGGGCAGGTCGCACAGATACGCAGTATTTT. Its protein product is CAGGAGRTDTQYF.

In DNA form, the CDR3 reads TGTGCCAGCAGCTTAGTTTGGCCAGCGGGAGATAACACCGGGGAGCTGTTTTTT. Translation: CASSLVWPAGDNTGELFF. The V and J genes are TRBV7-2 and TRBJ2-2; 8 bases are a match to TRBD2. The CDR3 sequence is 18 residues long. Per germline, CDR1 SGHTA and CDR2 FQGNSA. V was clipped by 1 base and J by 2 bases; unmatched bases: 9.

In its sample, this clone was seen a few times. The rearrangement joins TRBV7-2 to TRBJ2-7; TRBD2 matches 13 bases. The CDR3 is 15 residues long. CDR1 is SGHTA and CDR2 is FQGNSA in the germline V gene. The trim removed 5 bases at V and 7 bases at J, leaving 8 bases unmatched. CDR3 nucleotide sequence: TGTGCCAGCAGCAAACTAGCGGGAGGGGCGTGGGAGCAGTACTTC. Amino acids: CASSKLAGGAWEQYF.

This clone was observed a few times. The chain is built from TRBV25-1 and TRBJ2-3, with no clear D. Germline V lookup: CDR1 MGHDK, CDR2 SYGVNS. V was pared by 4 bases and J by 0 bases, with 8 bases between. The CDR3 length is 14 residues. For the CDR3, the DNA is TGTGCCAGCAGTGTAGAGGCTAGCACAGATACGCAGTATTTT. Its protein product is CASSVEASTDTQYF.

This clone showed up just once. The chain combines TRBV7-8 with TRBJ2-1, with a possible D match to TRBD2 (5 bases). Germline assignment: CDR1 SGHVS and CDR2 FQNEAQ. CDR3 length: 14 amino acids. V dropped 2 bases and J dropped 7 bases, with 12 bases sitting between them. Here the CDR3 DNA reads TGTGCCAGCAGCTTACCCTTACGAGGGAATGAGCAGTTCTTC. Its protein product is CASSLPLRGNEQFF.

The chain links TRBV10-3 to TRBJ2-3; D gene uncertain. Germline assignment: CDR1 ENHRY and CDR2 SYGVKD. This CDR3 contains 17 residues. Trimming took off 7 bases at V and 1 base at J, with 21 bases between the two ends. The CDR3 spells CAITEGSDSWGTDTQYF. CDR3 DNA sequence: TGTGCCATCACTGAAGGGTCAGACTCCTGGGGCACAGATACGCAGTATTTT.

This sequence joins TRBV5-1 and TRBJ2-1, with D possibly matching TRBD1 (6 bases). The germline V and J ends were trimmed by 7 bases and 5 bases, with 7 bases remaining between them. Germline CDR1 SGHRS, CDR2 YFSETQ. The CDR3 totals 11 residues. CDR3 nucleotide sequence: TGCGCCAGCGGGGGCCACAATGAGCAGTTCTTC. It yields the protein CASGGHNEQFF.